This T cell receptor (beta chain) stems from a study of T cells after yellow fever vaccination. A 5'RACE template-switching step, the method used to make TCR cDNA, added a universal primer site and UMIs. TCRdb re-called the 5' RACE reads with MiXCR, one entry per CDR3 protein. Among some 320,000 distinct CDR3 sequences listed, approximately 4% were seen once. CDR1 SGHDT and CDR2 YYEEEE come from the germline V gene. CDR3 size: 16 residues. The J segment lost 1 base and the V segment lost 3 bases, leaving 6 bases of the junction unmatched. This clonotype has ten or more counts. Its matching antigen is unknown. Study results and caveats: Abundant clonotypes from the bulk population could have been carried over as contaminants into FACS-sorted repertoires. The study re-detected most primary-vaccination clones after the booster (around 96% CD4, roughly 90% CD8).

The sequence was collected from a man aged 18 to 30 who received the YFV17D yellow fever vaccine. The sequenced sample was PBMCs, obtained 5 days after the yellow fever booster vaccination. V gene TRBV5-6 combines with J gene TRBJ2-2; 7 bases map to TRBD1. The CDR3 here is CASSSGQALNTGELFF. CDR3 nucleotide sequence: TGTGCCAGCAGCTCAGGACAGGCTTTGAACACCGGGGAGCTGTTTTTT.